Following are 9 T cell receptor beta chains from one sample sequenced in a study of shared clonotypes between healthy human individuals. Naivety among CD8 cells was defined by CD45RO negativity and positive CCR7 selection, thereby excluding terminally differentiated effector memory CD45RA+ cells. The assay was immunoSEQ multiplex PCR, and TCRdb's table has in-frame clones only and misses some. The sample carries approximately 1.9 million clones, around 93% recorded once. Sequenced material: naive CD8+ T cells from PBMCs. The source is a man younger than 35 in good health. Some clones in this sample may be carry-over from other donors' samples.

The chain links TRBV2 to TRBJ2-1; D is uncertain. The germline CDR1 and CDR2 sequences are SNHLY and FYNNEI. V shed 3 bases and J shed 1 base, with 19 bases lying between them. CDR3 length: 18 residues. The CDR3 loop reads CASSDYAIPSLSYNEQFF. CDR3 nucleotide sequence: TGTGCCAGCAGTGACTACGCCATACCCTCCCTTTCCTACAATGAGCAGTTCTTC. The variable domain in full, with the rest retrieved from reference TRBV2 and TRBJ2-1, is EPEVTQTPSHQVTQMGQEVILRCVPISNHLYFYWYRQILGQKVEFLVSFYNNEISEKSEIFDDQFSVERPDGSNFTLKIRSTKLEDSAMYFCASSDYAIPSLSYNEQFFGPGTRLTVL.

The chain links TRBV7-9 to TRBJ1-1; D is unclear. Between the trimmed V and J ends, which lost 6 bases and 3 bases, there was a span of 14 bases. The V gene's germline CDR1 is SEHNR and CDR2 FQNEAQ (reference sequence). The CDR3 has 14 residues. The CDR3, as DNA: TGTGCCAGCAGTAGCGGGGAGAGGGACACTGAAGCTTTCTTT. Its translation: CASSSGERDTEAFF.

The rearrangement uses TRBV11-2 and TRBJ1-4, with TRBD1 matching over 7 bases. Losses at the gene ends were 5 bases for V and 4 bases for J; bases not matched to a gene: 10. Germline CDR1 SGHAT, CDR2 FQNNGV. The CDR3 runs to 16 residues. In DNA form, the CDR3 reads TGTGCCAGCAGCCGCCTCGGGACAGTGATTAATGAAAAACTGTTTTTT. Encoded protein: CASSRLGTVINEKLFF.

This clone was picked up one time. The chain carries TRBV5-1 and TRBJ2-5; 10 positions match TRBD1. The J call may not be correct, given that the DNA end is closer to TRBJ2-7. This CDR3 comprises 15 residues. Germline V gives CDR1 SGHRS, CDR2 YFSETQ. CDR3 in amino acids: CASSKGTGVPYEQYF. CDR3 nucleotide sequence: TGCGCCAGCAGCAAGGGGACAGGGGTTCCCTACGAGCAGTACTTC.

CDR3 loop: CASSPLGGREETQYF. Written as DNA, the CDR3 is TGTGCCAGCAGCCCTCTAGGCGGGAGGGAAGAGACCCAGTACTTC. This chain connects TRBV7-9 to TRBJ2-5; the match to TRBD2 covers 9 bases. This CDR3 region has 15 residues. CDR1 and CDR2 (germline): SEHNR, FQNEAQ (reference sequence). Germline trimming cut 5 bases from V and 3 bases from J; bases unmatched to any gene: 7.

This chain connects TRBV7-9 to TRBJ1-1; 9 positions agree with TRBD1. The V gene end was trimmed by 5 bases and the J gene end by 3 bases; junction bases not matched to a gene: 10. Looked up from germline, CDR1 is SEHNR and CDR2 is FQNEAQ (reference sequence). The CDR3 extends over 16 amino acids. In DNA form, the CDR3 reads TGTGCCAGCAGCCAGAGACAGGGGGTTAGGGACACTGAAGCTTTCTTT. As protein: CASSQRQGVRDTEAFF.

V gene TRBV11-2 combines with J gene TRBJ2-7; 7 bases line up with TRBD2. There are 13 residues in the CDR3. The germline gives CDR1 SGHAT, CDR2 FQNNGV. The V segment lost 4 bases and the J segment 3 bases; nucleotides outside the gene matches: 3. The CDR3 protein is CASSSLADYEQYF. The DNA of the CDR3 is TGTGCCAGCAGCTCGCTAGCGGACTACGAGCAGTACTTC.

This chain links TRBV7-9 with TRBJ2-3, with D unclear. V lost 1 base, J lost 6 bases, and 8 bases lay in between. The germline gives CDR1 SEHNR, CDR2 FQNEAQ (reference sequence). CDR3 length: 13 residues. This CDR3 reads CASSLVLSDTQYF. Written as DNA, the CDR3 is TGTGCCAGCAGCTTAGTTCTCTCGGATACGCAGTATTTT.

This chain links TRBV15 with TRBJ2-4, with D tentatively TRBD2 (5 bases). In germline, CDR1 is LNHNV, CDR2 YYDKDF (reference sequence). This CDR3 is 16 amino acids long. The V and J ends lost 5 bases and 0 bases respectively, with 14 bases between them. CDR3 DNA sequence: TGTGCCACCAGCTCCCCGCCCGGGATAGCCAAAAACATTCAGTACTTC. It encodes CATSSPPGIAKNIQYF.